This TCR beta chain is from a study of control samples from healthy donors and cancer patients. V lost 0 bases and J 5 bases, leaving 4 bases between the germline ends. The germline gives CDR1 ENHRY, CDR2 SYGVKD. The CDR3 is 12 residues long. Some clones are missing from TCRdb's copy, which holds only in-frame ones; the method was immunoSEQ multiplex PCR. The top ten clones hold 2% of a sample with over 150,000 clones, 75% to 95% of them seen once. Material: blood. The sequence was obtained from a middle-aged woman in good health. V and J are TRBV10-3 and TRBJ2-5; D is ambiguous. Written as DNA, the CDR3 is TGTGCCATCAGTGAGTCGGCTGAGACCCAGTACTTC. Residues: CAISESAETQYF.